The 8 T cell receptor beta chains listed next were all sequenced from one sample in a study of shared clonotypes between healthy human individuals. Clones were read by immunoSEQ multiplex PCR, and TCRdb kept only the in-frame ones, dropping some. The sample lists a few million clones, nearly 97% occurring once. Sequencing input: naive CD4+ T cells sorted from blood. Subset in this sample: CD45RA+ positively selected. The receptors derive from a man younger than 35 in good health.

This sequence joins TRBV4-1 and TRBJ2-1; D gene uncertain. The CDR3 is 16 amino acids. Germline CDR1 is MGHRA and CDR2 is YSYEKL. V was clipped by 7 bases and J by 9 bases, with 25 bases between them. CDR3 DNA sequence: TGCGCCAGCACAAAAGTTCCCCTCGGTATGGGCGTTGAGCAGTTCTTC. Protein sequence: CASTKVPLGMGVEQFF.

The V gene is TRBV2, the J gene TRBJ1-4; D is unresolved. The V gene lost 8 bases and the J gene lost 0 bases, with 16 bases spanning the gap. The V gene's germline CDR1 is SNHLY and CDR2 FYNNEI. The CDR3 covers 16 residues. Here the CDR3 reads CASVRNGVATNEKLFF. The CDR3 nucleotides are TGTGCCAGCGTTAGGAACGGAGTTGCAACTAATGAAAAACTGTTTTTT.

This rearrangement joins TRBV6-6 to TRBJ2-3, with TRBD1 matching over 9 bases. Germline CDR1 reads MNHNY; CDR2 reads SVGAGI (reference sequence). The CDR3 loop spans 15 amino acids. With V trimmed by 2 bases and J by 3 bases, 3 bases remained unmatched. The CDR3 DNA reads TGTGCCAGCAGTTACGTGGGACAGGGTACAGATACGCAGTATTTT. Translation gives CASSYVGQGTDTQYF.

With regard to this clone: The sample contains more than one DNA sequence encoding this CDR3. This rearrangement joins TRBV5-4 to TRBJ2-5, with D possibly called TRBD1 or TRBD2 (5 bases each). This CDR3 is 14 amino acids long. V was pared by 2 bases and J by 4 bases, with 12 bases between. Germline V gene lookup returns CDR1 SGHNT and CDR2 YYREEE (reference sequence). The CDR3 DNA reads TGTGCCAGCAGCTTACGAGGGGCGGGAGAGACCCAGTACTTC. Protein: CASSLRGAGETQYF. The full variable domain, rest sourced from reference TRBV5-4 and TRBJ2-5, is ETGVTQSPTHLIKTRGQQVTLRCSSQSGHNTVSWYQQALGQGPQFIFQYYREEENGRGNFPPRFSGLQFPNYSSELNVNALELDDSALYLCASSLRGAGETQYFGPGTRLLVL.

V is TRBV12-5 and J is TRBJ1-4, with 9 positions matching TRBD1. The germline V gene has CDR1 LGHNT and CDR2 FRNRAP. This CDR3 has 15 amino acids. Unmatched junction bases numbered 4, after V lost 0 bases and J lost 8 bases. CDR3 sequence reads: CASGLVWDRAEKLFF. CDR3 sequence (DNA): TGTGCTAGTGGTTTGGTATGGGACAGGGCGGAAAAACTGTTTTTT.

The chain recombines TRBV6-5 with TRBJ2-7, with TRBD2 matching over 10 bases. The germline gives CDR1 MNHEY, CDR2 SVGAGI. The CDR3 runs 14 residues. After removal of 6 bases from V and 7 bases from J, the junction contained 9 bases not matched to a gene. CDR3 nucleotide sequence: TGTGCCAGCAGCAAAGCGGGGGGGCCGTTTGAGCAGTACTTC. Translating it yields CASSKAGGPFEQYF.

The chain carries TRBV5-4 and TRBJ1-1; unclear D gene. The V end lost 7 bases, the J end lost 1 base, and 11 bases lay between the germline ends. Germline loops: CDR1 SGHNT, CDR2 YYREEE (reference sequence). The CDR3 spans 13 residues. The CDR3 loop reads CASRRETNTEAFF. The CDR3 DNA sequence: TGTGCCAGCCGACGGGAGACGAACACTGAAGCTTTCTTT.

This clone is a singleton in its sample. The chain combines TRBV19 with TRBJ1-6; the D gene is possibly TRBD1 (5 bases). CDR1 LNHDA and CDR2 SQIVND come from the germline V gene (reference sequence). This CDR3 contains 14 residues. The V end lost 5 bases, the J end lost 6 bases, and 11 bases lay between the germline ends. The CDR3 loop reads CASSFDRGNSPLHF. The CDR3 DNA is TGTGCCAGTAGTTTCGATAGGGGTAATTCACCCCTCCACTTT.